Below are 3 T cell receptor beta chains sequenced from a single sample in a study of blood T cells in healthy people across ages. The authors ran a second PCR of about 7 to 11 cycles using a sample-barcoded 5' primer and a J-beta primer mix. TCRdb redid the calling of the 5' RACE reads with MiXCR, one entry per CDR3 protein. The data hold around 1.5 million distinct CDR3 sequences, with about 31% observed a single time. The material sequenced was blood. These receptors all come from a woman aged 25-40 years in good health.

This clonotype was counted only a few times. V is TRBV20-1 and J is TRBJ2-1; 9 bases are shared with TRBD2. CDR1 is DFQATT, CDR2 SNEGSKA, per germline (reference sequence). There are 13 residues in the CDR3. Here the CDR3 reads CSVVVSGRNEQFF. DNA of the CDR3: TGCAGCGTCGTTGTTAGCGGGAGAAATGAGCAGTTCTTC.

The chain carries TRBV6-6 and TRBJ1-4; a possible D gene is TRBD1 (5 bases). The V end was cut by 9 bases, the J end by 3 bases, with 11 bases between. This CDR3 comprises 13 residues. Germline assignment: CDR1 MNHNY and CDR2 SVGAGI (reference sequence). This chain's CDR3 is CASWWGPNEKLFF. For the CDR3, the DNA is TGTGCCAGTTGGTGGGGACCTAATGAAAAACTGTTTTTT.

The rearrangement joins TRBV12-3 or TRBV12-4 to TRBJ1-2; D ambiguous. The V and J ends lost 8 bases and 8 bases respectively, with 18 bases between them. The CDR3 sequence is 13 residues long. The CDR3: CASPMGRARGYTF. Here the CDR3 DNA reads TGTGCCAGCCCCATGGGGAGGGCCCGGGGCTACACCTTC.